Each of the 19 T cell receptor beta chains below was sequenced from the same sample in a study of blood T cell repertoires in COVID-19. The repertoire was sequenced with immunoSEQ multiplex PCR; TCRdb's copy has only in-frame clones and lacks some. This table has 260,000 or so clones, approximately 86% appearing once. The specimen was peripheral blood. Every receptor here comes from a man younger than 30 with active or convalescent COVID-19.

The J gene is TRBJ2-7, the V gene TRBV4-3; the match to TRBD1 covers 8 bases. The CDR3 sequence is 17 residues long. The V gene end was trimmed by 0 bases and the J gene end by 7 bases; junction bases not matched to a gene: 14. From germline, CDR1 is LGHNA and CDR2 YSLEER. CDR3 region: CASSQDSTGAGAGEQYF. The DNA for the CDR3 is TGCGCCAGCAGCCAAGACTCGACAGGGGCCGGGGCGGGGGAGCAGTACTTC.

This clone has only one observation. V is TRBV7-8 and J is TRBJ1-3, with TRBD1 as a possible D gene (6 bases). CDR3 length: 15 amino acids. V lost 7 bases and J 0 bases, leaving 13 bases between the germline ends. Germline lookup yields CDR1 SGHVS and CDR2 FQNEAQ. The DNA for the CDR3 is TGTGCCAGCATAAACAGGGAATACTCTGGAAACACCATATATTTT. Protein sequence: CASINREYSGNTIYF.

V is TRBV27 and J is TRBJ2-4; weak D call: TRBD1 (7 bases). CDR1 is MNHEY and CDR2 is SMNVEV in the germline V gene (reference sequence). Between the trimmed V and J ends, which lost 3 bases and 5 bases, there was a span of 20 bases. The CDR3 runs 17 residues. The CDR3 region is CASSFPPMEGAQNIQYF. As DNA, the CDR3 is TGTGCCAGCAGTTTCCCCCCGATGGAGGGGGCCCAAAACATTCAGTACTTC.

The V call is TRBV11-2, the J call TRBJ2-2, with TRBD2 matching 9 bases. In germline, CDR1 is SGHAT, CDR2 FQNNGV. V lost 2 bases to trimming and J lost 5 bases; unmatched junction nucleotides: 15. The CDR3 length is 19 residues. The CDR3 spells CASSLWVSVEAGGTGELFF. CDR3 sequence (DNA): TGTGCCAGCAGCTTATGGGTCTCGGTTGAAGCGGGGGGAACCGGGGAGCTGTTTTTT.

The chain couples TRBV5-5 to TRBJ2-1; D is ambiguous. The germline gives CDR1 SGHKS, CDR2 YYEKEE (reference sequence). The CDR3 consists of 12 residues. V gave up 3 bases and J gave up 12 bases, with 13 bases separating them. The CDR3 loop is CASSYDGGGQFF. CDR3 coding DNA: TGTGCCAGCAGCTATGACGGCGGCGGGCAGTTCTTC.

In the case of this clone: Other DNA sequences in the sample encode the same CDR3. CDR3 in DNA: TGTGCCAGCAGTGAACTAGCGGGGGGGCCAGATACGCAGTATTTT. It encodes CASSELAGGPDTQYF. This sequence joins TRBV6-1 and TRBJ2-3, with 12 bases identical to TRBD2. Trimming at V came to 2 bases and at J to 4 bases, leaving 1 base not matched to a gene. The CDR3 is 15 amino acids. Germline CDR1 is MNHNS and CDR2 is SASEGT.

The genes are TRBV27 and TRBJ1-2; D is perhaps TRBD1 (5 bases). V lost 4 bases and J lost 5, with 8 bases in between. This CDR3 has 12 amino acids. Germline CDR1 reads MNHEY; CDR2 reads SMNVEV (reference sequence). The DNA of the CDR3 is TGTGCCAGCAGTTCAGGGAAGTATGGCTACACCTTC. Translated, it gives CASSSGKYGYTF.

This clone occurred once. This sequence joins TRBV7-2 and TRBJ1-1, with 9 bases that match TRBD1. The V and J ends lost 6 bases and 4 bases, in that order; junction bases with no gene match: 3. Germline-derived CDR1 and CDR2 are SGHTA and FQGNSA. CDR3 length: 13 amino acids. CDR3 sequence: CASRQDRGTEAFF. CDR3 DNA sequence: TGTGCCAGCAGGCAGGACAGGGGCACTGAAGCTTTCTTT.

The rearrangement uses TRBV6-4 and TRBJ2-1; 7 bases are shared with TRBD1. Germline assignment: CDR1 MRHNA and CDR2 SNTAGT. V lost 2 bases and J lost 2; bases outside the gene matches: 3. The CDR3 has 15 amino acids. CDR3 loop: CASSDGTEPYNEQFF. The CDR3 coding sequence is TGTGCCAGCAGTGACGGGACAGAGCCCTACAATGAGCAGTTCTTC.

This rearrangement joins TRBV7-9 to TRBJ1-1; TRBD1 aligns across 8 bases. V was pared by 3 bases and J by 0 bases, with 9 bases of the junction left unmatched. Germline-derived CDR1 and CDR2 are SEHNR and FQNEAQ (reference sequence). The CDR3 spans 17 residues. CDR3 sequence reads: CASSFDRGRGMNTEAFF. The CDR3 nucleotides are TGTGCCAGCAGCTTTGACAGGGGACGAGGCATGAACACTGAAGCTTTCTTT.

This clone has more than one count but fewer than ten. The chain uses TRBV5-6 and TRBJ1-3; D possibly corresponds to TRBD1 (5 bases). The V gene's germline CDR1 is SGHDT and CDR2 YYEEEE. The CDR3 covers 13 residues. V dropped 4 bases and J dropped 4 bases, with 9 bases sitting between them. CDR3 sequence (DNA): TGTGCCAGCAGCCCAGGGTCGGGAAACACCATATATTTT. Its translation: CASSPGSGNTIYF.

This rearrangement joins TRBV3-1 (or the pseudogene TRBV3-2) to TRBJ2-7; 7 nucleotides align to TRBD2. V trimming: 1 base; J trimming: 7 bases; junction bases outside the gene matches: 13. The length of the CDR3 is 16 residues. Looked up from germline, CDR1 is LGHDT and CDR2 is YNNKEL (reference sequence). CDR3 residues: CASSQGRGEHTGEQYF. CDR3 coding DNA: TGTGCCAGCAGCCAAGGTCGGGGGGAACATACGGGAGAGCAGTACTTC.

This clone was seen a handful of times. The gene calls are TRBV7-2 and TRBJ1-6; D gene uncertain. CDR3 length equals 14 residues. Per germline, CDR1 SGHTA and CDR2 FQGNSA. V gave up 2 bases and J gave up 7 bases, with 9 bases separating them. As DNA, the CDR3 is TGTGCCAGCAGCTTATTCGGTATCAATTCACCCCTCCACTTT. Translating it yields CASSLFGINSPLHF.

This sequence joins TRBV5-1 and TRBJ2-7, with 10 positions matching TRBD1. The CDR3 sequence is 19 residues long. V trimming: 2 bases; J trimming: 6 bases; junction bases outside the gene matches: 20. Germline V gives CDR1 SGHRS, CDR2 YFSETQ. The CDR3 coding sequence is TGCGCCAGCAGCTTCCTTGGGACACGGGACAGGGGTACCTCCGCCGAGCAGTACTTC. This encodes CASSFLGTRDRGTSAEQYF.

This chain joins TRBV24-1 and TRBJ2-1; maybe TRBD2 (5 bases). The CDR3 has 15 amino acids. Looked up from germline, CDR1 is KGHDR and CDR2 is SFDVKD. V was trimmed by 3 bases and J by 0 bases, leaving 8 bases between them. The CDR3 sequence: CATSDPRDSYNEQFF. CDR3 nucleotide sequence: TGTGCCACCAGTGATCCCCGGGACTCCTACAATGAGCAGTTCTTC.

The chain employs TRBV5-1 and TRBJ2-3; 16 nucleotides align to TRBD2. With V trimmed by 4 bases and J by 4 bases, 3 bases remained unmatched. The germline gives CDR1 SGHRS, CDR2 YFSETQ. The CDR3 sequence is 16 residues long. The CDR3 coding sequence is TGCGCCAGCAGCACCGGGACTAGCGGGGGGGCAGATACGCAGTATTTT. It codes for CASSTGTSGGADTQYF.

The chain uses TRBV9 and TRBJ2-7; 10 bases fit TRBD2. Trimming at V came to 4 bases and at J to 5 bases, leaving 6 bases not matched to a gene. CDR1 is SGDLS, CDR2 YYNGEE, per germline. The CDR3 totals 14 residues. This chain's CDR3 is CASSSSGGAHEQYF. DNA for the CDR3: TGTGCCAGCAGCTCGAGCGGGGGGGCCCACGAGCAGTACTTC.

This CDR3 reads CASSLVTRGHRNTEAFF. The CDR3 nucleotides read TGTGCCAGCAGCTTGGTTACCCGGGGACATCGGAACACTGAAGCTTTCTTT. V and J are TRBV5-8 and TRBJ1-1; maybe TRBD1 (6 bases). Germline V gene sequence: CDR1 SGHTS, CDR2 YDEGEE. V was trimmed by 0 bases and J by 1 base, leaving 16 bases between them. This CDR3 is 17 amino acids long.

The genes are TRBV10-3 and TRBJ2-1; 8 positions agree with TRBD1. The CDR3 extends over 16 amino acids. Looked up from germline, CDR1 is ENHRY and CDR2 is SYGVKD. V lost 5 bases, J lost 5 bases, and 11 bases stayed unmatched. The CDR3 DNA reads TGTGCCATCAGTTGGGCGCGGCAGGGGGCTGACAATGAGCAGTTCTTC. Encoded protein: CAISWARQGADNEQFF.